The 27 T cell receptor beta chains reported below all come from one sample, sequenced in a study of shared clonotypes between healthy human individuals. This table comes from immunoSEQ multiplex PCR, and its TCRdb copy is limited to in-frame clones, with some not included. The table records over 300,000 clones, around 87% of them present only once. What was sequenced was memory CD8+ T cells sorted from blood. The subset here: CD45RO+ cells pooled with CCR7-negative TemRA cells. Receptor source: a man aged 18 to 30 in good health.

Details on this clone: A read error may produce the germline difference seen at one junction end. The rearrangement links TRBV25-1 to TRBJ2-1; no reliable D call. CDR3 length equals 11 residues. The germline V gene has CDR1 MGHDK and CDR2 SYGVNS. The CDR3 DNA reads TGTGCCAGCAGTGGGTGGGGTCTGGCGCTCTTC. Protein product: CASSGWGLALF.

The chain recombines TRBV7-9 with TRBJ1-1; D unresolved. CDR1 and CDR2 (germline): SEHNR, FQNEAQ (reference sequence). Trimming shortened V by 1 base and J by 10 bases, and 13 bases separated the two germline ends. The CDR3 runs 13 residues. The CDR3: CASSLGAVTGAFF. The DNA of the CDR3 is TGTGCCAGCAGCTTAGGTGCCGTAACGGGAGCTTTCTTT.

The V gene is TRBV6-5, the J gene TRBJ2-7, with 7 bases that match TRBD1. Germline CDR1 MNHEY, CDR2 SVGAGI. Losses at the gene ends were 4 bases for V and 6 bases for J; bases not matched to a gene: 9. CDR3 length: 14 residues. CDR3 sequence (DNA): TGTGCCAGCAGTTCTTCCTGGGACAGCCTCGAGCAGTACTTC. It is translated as CASSSSWDSLEQYF.

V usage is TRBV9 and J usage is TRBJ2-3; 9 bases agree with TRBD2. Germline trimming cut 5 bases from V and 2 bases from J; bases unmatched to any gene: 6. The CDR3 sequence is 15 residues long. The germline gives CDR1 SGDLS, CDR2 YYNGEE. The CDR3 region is CASSLAGAPTDTQYF. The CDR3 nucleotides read TGTGCCAGCAGTTTAGCGGGAGCCCCCACAGATACGCAGTATTTT.

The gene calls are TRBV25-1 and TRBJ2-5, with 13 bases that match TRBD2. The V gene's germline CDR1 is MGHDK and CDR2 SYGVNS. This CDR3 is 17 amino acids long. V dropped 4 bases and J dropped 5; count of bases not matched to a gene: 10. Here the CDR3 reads CASSGWTSGRTGETQYF. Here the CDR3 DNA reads TGTGCCAGCAGTGGCTGGACTAGCGGGAGAACCGGGGAGACCCAGTACTTC.

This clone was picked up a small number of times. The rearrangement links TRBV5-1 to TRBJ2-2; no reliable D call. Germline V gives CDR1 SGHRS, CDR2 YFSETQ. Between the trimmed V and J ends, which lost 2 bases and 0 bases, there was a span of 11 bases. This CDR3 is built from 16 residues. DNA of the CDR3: TGCGCCAGCAGCTTTTCTCGCGGACCGAACACCGGGGAGCTGTTTTTT. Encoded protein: CASSFSRGPNTGELFF.

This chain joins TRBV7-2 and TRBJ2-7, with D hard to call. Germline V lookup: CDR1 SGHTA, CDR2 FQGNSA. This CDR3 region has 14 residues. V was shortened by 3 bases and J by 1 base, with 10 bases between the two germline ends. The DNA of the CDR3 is TGTGCCAGCAGCTTTCGGGTCGCTTCCTACGAGCAGTACTTC. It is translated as CASSFRVASYEQYF.

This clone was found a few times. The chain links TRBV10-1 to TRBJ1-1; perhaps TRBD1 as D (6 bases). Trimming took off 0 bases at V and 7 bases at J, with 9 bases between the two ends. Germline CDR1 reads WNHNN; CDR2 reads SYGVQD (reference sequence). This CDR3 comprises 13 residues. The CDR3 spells CASSESTGIEAFF. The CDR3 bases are TGCGCCAGCAGTGAGTCTACAGGGATTGAAGCTTTCTTT.

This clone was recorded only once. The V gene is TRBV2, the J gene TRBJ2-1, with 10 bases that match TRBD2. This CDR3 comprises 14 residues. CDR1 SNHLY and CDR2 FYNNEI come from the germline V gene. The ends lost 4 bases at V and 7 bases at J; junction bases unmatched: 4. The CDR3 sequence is CASSVAGGENEQFF. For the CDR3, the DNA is TGTGCCAGCAGTGTAGCGGGGGGTGAGAATGAGCAGTTCTTC.

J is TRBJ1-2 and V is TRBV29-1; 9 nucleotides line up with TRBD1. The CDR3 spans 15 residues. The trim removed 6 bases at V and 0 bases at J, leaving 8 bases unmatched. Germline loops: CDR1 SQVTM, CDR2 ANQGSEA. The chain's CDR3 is CSVPGQGNANYGYTF. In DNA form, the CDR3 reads TGCAGCGTACCGGGACAGGGAAATGCTAACTATGGCTACACCTTC.

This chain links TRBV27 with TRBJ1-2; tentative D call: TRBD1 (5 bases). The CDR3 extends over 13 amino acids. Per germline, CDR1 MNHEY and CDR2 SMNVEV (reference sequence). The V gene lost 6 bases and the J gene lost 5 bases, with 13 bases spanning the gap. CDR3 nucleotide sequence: TGTGCCAGCAGCCCGGGAGCAGGGTATGGCTACACCTTC. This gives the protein CASSPGAGYGYTF.

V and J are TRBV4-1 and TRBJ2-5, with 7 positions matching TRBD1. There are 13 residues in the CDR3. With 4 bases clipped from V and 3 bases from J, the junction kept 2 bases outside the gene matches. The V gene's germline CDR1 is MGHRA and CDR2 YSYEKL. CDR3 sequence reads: CASSLDREETQYF. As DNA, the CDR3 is TGCGCCAGCAGCCTCGACAGGGAAGAGACCCAGTACTTC.

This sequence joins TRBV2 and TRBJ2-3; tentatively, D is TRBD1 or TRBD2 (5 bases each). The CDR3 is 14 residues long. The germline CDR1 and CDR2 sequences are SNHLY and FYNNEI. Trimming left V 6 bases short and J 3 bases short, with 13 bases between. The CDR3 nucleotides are TGTGCCAGCAGGGGGGTTGGTACTACAGATACGCAGTATTTT. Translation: CASRGVGTTDTQYF.

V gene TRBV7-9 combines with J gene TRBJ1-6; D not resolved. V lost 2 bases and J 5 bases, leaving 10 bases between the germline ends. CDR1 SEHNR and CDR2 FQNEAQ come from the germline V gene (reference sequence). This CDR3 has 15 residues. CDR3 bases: TGTGCCAGCAGCTTAACGGATATGAATAATTCACCCCTCCACTTT. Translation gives CASSLTDMNNSPLHF.

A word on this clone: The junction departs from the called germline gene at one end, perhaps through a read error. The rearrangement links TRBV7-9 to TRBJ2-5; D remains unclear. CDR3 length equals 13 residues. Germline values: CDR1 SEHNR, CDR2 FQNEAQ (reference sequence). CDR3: CASSPENGEAQYF. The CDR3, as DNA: TGTGCCAGCAGCCCGGAGAATGGAGAGGCCCAGTACTTC.

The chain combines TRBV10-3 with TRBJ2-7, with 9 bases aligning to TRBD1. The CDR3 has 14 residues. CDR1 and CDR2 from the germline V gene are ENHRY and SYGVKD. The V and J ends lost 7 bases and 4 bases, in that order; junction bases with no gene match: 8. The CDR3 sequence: CAITKDRGSYEQYF. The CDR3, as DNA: TGTGCCATCACTAAGGACAGGGGATCTTACGAGCAGTACTTC.

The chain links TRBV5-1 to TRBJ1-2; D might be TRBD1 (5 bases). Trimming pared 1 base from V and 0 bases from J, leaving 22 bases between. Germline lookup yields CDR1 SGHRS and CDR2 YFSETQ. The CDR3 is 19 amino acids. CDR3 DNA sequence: TGCGCCAGCAGCTTGTACGGCCCCGGGACGGCCTATTCTAACTATGGCTACACCTTC. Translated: CASSLYGPGTAYSNYGYTF.

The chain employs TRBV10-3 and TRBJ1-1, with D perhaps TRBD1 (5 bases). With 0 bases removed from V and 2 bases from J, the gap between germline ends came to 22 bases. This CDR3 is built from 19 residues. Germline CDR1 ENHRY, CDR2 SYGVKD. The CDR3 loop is CAISESSWSADSLNTEAFF. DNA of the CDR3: TGTGCCATCAGTGAGTCAAGCTGGTCAGCAGACAGCCTTAACACTGAAGCTTTCTTT.

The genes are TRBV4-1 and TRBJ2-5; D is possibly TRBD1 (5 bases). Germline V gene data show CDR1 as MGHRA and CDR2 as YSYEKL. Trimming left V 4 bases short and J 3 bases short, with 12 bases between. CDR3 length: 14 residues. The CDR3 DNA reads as TGCGCCAGCAGCCTCGTCGACAGTGAAGAGACCCAGTACTTC. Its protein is CASSLVDSEETQYF.

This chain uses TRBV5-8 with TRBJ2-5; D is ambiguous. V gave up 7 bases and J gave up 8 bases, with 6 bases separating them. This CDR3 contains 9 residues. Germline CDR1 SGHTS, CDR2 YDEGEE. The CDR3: CASLSTQYF. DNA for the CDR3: TGTGCCAGCTTAAGTACCCAGTACTTC.

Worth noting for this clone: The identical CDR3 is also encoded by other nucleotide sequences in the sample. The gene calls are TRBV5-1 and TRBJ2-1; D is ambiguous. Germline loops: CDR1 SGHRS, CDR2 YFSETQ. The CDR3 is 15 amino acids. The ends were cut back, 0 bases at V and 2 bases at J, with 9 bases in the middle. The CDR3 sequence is CASSLVGGPYNEQFF. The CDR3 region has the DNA TGCGCCAGCAGCTTGGTAGGCGGTCCCTACAATGAGCAGTTCTTC.

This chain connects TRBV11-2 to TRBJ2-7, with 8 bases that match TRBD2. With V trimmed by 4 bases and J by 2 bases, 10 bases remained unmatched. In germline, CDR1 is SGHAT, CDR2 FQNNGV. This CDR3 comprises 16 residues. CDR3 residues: CASSSFGAGGTYEQYF. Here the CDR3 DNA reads TGTGCCAGCAGCTCATTCGGCGCGGGAGGCACCTACGAGCAGTACTTC.

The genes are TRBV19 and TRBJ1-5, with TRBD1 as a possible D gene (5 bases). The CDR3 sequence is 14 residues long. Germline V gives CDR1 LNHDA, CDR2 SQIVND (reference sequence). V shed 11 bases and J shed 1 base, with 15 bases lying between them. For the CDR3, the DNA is TGTGCCTGTCGGGGGAAGGGGAGCAATCAGCCCCAGCATTTT. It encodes CACRGKGSNQPQHF.

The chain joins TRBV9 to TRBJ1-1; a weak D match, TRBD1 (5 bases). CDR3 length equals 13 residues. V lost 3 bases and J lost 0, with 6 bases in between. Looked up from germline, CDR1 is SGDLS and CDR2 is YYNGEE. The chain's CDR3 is CASSGGMNTEAFF. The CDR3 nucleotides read TGTGCCAGCAGCGGGGGGATGAACACTGAAGCTTTCTTT.

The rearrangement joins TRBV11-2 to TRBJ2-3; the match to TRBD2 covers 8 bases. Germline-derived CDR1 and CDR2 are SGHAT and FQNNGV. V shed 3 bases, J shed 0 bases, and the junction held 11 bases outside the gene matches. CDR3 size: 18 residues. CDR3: CASSFSEGLGMSTDTQYF. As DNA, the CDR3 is TGTGCCAGCAGCTTCTCAGAGGGACTAGGGATGAGCACAGATACGCAGTATTTT.

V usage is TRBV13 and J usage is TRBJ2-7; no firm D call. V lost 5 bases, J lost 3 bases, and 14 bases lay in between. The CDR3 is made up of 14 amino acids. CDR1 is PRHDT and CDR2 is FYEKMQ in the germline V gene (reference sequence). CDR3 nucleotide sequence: TGTGCCAGCAGCGACGGGCCCCGAGGCTACGAGCAGTACTTC. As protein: CASSDGPRGYEQYF.

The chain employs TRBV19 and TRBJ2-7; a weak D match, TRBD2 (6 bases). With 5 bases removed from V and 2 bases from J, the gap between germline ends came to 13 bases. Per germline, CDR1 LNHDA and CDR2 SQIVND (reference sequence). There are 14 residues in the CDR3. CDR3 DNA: TGTGCCAGTAGTCTTCGCGGGGACGCCTACGAGCAGTACTTC. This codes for CASSLRGDAYEQYF. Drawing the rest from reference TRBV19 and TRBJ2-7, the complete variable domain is DGGITQSPKYLFRKEGQNVTLSCEQNLNHDAMYWYRQDPGQGLRLIYYSQIVNDFQKGDIAEGYSVSREKKESFPLTVTSAQKNPTAFYLCASSLRGDAYEQYFGPGTRLTVT.